A few counts support the clone carrying this T cell receptor (beta chain). CDR3 length: 16 amino acids. V dropped 5 bases and J dropped 1 base, with 14 bases sitting between them. Per germline, CDR1 SGHTA and CDR2 FQGTGA. This entry comes from a study of patients and donors after allogeneic stem cell transplantation. Using its own MiXCR run on the RT-PCR reads, TCRdb lists one record per CDR3 protein. This table has 45,000 to 65,000 distinct CDR3 sequences, 10% to 15% appearing once. This chain joins TRBV7-3 and TRBJ2-2, with TRBD2 as a possible D gene (6 bases). The sequence derives from a human donor who was either an allogeneic HSCT recipient or a stem cell or donor lymphocyte infusion donor (not recorded which). It is not recorded whose cells these are; they may come from a transplant donor. Sequenced: blood, either unsorted or a sorted T cell fraction (not recorded which). The CDR3 DNA reads as TGTGCCAGCAGCCCCACCCCGACTAGGAACACCGGGGAGCTGTTTTTT. Amino acids: CASSPTPTRNTGELFF.